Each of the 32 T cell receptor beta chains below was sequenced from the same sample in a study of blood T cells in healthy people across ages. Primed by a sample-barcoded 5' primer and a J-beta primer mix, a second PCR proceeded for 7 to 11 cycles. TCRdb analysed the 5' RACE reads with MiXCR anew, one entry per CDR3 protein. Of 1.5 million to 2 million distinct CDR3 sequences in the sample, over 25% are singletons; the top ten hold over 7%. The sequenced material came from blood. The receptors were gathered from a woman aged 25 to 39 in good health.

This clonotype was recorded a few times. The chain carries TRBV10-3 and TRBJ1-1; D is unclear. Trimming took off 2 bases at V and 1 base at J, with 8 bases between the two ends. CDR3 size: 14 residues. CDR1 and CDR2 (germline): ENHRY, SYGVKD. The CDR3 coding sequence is TGTGCCATCAGTGAGAAATTCTCGAACACTGAAGCTTTCTTT. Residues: CAISEKFSNTEAFF.

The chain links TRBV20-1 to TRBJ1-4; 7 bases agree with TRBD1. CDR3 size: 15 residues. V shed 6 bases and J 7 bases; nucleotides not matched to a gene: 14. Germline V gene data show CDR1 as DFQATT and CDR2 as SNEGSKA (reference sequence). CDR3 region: CSAPQGVPASEKLFF. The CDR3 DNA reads TGCAGTGCCCCTCAGGGGGTCCCCGCTAGTGAAAAACTGTTTTTT.

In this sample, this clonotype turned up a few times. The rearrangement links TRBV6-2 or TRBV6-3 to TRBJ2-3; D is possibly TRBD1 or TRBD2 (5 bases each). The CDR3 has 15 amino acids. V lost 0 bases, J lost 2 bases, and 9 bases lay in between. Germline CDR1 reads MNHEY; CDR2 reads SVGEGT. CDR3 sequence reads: CASSYSWGSTDTQYF. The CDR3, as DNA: TGTGCCAGCAGTTACTCGTGGGGGTCCACAGATACGCAGTATTTT.

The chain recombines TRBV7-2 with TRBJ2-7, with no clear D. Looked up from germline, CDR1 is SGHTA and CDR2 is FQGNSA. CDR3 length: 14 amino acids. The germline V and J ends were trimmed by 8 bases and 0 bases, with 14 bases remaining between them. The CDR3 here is CASGLGPSSYEQYF. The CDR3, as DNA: TGTGCCAGCGGCCTCGGGCCCAGCTCCTACGAGCAGTACTTC.

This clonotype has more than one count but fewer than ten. The CDR3, as DNA: TGTGCCAGCAGCCGTTCAGCGGGGGCCTACGAGCAGTACTTC. It yields the protein CASSRSAGAYEQYF. The genes are TRBV14 and TRBJ2-7; 8 nucleotides align to TRBD2. From germline, CDR1 is SGHDN and CDR2 FVKESK. With V trimmed by 4 bases and J by 2 bases, 4 bases remained unmatched. The CDR3 is 14 amino acids.

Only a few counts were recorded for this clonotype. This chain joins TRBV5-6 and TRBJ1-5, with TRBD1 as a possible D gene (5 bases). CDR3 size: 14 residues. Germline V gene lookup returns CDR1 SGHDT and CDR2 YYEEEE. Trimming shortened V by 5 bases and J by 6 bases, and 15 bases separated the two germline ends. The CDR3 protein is CASSRRGVGQPQHF. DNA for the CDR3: TGTGCCAGCAGTCGGCGGGGGGTTGGTCAGCCCCAGCATTTT.

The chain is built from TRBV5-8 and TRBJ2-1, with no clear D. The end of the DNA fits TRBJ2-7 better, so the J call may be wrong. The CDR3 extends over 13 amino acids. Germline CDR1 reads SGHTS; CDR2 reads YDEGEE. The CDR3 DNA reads TGTGCCAGCAGCTTTTTATCCAGGCATGAGCAGTACTTC. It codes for CASSFLSRHEQYF.

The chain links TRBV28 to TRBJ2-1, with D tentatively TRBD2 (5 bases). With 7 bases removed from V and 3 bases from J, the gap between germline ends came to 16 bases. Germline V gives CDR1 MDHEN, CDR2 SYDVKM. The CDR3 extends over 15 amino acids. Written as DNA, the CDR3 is TGTGCCAGCACCCTCCGGCGGGTCTTCTACAATGAGCAGTTCTTC. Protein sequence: CASTLRRVFYNEQFF.

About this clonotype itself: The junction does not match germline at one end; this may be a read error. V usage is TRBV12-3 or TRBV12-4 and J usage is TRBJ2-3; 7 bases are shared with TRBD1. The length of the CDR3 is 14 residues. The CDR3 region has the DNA TGTGCCAGCAGCCCGGACAGGAGAACAGATGCGCAGTATTTT. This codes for CASSPDRRTDAQYF.

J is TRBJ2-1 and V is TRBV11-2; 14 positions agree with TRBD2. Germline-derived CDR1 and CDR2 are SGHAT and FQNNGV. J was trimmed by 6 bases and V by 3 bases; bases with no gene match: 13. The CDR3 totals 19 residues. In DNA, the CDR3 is TGTGCCAGCAGCTTGGTAACGACTAGCGGGAGGGGGTCGGGCAATGAGCAGTTCTTC. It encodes CASSLVTTSGRGSGNEQFF.

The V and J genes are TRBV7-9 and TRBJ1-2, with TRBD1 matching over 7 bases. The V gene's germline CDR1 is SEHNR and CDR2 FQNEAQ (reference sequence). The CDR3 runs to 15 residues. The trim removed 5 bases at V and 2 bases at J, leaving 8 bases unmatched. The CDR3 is CASSAWTGRNYGYTF. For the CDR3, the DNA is TGTGCCAGCAGCGCCTGGACAGGAAGAAACTATGGCTACACCTTC.

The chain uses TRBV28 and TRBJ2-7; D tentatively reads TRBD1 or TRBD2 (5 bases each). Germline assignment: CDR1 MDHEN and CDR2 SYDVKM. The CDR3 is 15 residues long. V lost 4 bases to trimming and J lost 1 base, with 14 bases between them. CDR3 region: CASSSRGSTSYEQYF. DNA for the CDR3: TGTGCCAGCAGTTCCCGGGGCAGTACTTCCTACGAGCAGTACTTC.

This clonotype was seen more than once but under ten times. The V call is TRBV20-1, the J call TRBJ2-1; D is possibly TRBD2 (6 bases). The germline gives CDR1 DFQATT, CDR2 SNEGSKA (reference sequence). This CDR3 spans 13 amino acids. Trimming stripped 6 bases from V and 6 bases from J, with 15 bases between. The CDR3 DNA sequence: TGCAGTGCCCGTAGGAGGGTCGGCAATGAGCAGTTCTTC. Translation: CSARRRVGNEQFF.

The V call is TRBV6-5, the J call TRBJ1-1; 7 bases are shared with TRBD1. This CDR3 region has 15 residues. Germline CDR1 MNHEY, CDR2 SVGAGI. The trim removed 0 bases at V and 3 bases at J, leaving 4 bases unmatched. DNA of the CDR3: TGTGCCAGCAGTTACTCTGGGCAGGGGGACACTGAAGCTTTCTTT. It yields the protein CASSYSGQGDTEAFF.

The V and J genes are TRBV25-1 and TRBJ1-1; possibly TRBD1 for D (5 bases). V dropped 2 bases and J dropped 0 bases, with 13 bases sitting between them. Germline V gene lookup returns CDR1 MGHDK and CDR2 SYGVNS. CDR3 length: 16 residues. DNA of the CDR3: TGTGCCAGCAGTGAAAACAGGTTAGGCGTGAACACTGAAGCTTTCTTT. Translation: CASSENRLGVNTEAFF.

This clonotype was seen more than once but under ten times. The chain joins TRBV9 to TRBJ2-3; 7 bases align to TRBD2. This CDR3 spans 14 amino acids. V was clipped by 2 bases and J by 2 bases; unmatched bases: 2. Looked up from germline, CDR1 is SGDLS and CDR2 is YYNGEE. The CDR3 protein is CASSVSGTTDTQYF. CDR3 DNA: TGTGCCAGCAGCGTGAGCGGGACCACAGATACGCAGTATTTT.

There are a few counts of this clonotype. The CDR3 loop is CSAEARAGESNQPQHF. The CDR3 DNA is TGCAGCGCCGAGGCCAGGGCAGGGGAGAGCAATCAGCCCCAGCATTTT. The chain joins TRBV29-1 to TRBJ1-5, with TRBD1 as a possible D gene (6 bases). The V gene lost 7 bases and the J gene lost 1 base, with 20 bases spanning the gap. The CDR3 has 16 amino acids. The germline gives CDR1 SQVTM, CDR2 ANQGSEA. Supplemented by reference TRBV29-1 and TRBJ1-5, the full variable domain reads SAVISQKPSRDICQRGTSLTIQCQVDSQVTMMFWYRQQPGQSLTLIATANQGSEATYESGFVIDKFPISRPNLTFSTLTVSNMSPEDSSIYLCSAEARAGESNQPQHFGDGTRLSIL.

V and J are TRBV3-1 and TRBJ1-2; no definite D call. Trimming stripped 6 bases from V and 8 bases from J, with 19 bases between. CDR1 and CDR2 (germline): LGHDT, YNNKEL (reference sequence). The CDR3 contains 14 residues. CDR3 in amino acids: CASSSGGPRKGYTF. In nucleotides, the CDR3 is TGTGCCAGCAGTTCCGGCGGCCCCAGAAAAGGCTACACCTTC.

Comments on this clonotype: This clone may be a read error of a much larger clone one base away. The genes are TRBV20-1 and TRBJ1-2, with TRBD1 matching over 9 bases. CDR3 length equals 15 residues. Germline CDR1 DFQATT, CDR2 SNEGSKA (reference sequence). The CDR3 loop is CSDRGGQGYGYGYTF. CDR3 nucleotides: TGCAGTGATAGAGGGGGACAGGGTTACGGCTATGGCTACACCTTC.

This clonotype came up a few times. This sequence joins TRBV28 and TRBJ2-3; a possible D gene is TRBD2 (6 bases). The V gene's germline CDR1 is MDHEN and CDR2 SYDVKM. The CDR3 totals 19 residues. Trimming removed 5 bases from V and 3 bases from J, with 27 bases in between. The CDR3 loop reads CASSPSSPFGGTGTDTQYF. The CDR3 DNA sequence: TGTGCCAGCAGTCCCTCATCCCCCTTTGGGGGGACGGGAACAGATACGCAGTATTTT. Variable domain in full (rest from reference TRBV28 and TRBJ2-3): DVKVTQSSRYLVKRTGEKVFLECVQDMDHENMFWYRQDPGLGLRLIYFSYDVKMKEKGDIPEGYSVSREKKERFSLILESASTNQTSMYLCASSPSSPFGGTGTDTQYFGPGTRLTVL.

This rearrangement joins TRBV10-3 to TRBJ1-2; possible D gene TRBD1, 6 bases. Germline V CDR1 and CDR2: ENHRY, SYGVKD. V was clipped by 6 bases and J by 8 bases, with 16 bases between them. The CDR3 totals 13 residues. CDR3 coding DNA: TGTGCCATCAGCGATACAGGGCGGGAGGGCTACACCTTC. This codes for CAISDTGREGYTF.

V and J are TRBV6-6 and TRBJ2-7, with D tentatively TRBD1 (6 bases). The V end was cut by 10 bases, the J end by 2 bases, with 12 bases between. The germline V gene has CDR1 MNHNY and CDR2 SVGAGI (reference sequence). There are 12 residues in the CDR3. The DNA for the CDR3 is TGTGCCACCAGGGGCACCGCCTACGAGCAGTACTTC. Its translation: CATRGTAYEQYF.

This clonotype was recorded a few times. CDR3 amino acids: CASSLVAGVVYNEQYF. CDR3 nucleotide sequence: TGTGCCAGCAGTTTAGTGGCGGGGGTCGTCTACAATGAGCAGTACTTC. The genes are TRBV12-3 or TRBV12-4 and TRBJ2-7; 7 bases fit TRBD2. The junction had 13 bases not matched to a gene; V was cut back by 1 base and J by 7 bases. The CDR3 spans 16 residues.

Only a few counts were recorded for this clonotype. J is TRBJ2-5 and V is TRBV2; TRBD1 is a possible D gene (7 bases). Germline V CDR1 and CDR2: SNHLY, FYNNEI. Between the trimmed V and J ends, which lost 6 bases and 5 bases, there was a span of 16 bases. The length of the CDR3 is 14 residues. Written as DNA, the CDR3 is TGTGCCAGCAGAGACCCCAGGGGGGACGAGACCCAGTACTTC. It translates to CASRDPRGDETQYF.

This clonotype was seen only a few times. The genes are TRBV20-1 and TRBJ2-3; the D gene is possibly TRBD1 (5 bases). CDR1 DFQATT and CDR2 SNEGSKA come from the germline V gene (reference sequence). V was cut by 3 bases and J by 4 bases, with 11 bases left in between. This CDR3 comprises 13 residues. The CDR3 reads CSASHGASDTQYF. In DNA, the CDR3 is TGCAGTGCTAGTCATGGGGCTTCAGATACGCAGTATTTT.

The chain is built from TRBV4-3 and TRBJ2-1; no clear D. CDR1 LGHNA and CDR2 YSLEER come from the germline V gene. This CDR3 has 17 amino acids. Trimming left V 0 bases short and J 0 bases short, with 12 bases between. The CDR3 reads CASSQDPSGSSYNEQFF. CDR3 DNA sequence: TGCGCCAGCAGCCAAGATCCCTCCGGGTCCTCCTACAATGAGCAGTTCTTC.

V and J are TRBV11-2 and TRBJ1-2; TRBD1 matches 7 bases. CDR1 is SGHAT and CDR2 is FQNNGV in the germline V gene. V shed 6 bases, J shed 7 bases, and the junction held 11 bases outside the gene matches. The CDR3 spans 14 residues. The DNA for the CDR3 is TGTGCCAGCAGAGATTACAGGGGCTTGGGTGGCTACACCTTC. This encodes CASRDYRGLGGYTF.

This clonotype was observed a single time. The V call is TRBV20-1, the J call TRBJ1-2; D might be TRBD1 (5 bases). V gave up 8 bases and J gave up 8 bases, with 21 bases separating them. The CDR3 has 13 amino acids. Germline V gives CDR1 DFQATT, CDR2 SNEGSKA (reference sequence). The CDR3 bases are TGCAGTCCCGAGGGACTGGGTCGAGCGGGCTACACCTTC. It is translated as CSPEGLGRAGYTF.

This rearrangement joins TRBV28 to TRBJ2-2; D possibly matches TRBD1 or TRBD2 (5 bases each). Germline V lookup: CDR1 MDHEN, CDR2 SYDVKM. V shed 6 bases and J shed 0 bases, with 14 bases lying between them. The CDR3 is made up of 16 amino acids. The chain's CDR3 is CASSSQGTPNTGELFF. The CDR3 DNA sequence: TGTGCCAGCAGCTCCCAAGGGACCCCGAACACCGGGGAGCTGTTTTTT.

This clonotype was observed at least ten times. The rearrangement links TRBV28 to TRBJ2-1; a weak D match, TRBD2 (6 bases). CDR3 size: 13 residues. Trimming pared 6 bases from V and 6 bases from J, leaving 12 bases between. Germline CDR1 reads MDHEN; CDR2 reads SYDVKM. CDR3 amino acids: CASSLLAGNEQFF. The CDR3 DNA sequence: TGTGCCAGCAGCCTACTAGCAGGCAATGAGCAGTTCTTC. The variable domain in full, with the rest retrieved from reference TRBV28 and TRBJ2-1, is DVKVTQSSRYLVKRTGEKVFLECVQDMDHENMFWYRQDPGLGLRLIYFSYDVKMKEKGDIPEGYSVSREKKERFSLILESASTNQTSMYLCASSLLAGNEQFFGPGTRLTVL.

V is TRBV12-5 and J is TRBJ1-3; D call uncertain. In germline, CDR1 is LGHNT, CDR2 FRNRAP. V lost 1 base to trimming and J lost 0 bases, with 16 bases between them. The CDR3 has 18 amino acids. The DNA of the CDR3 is TGTGCTAGTGGTTTGGGATACACGACGCCACGCTCTGGAAACACCATATATTTT. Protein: CASGLGYTTPRSGNTIYF.

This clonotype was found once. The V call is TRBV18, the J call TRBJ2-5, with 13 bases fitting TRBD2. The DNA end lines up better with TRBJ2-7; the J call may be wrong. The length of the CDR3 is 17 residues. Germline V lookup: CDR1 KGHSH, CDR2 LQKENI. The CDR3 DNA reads TGTGCCAGCTCATACCCCGGGACTAGCGGGACCTCGGGCGAGCAGTACTTC. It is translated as CASSYPGTSGTSGEQYF.